The rows below give T cell receptor beta chains drawn from one sample of a study of blood T cells in healthy people across ages. MiXCR was run by TCRdb on the 5' RACE reads, yielding one entry per CDR3 protein. The sample contains 700,000 to 850,000 distinct CDR3 sequences, less than 70% of which appear only once. The sample consisted of blood. These receptors all stem from a man older than 75 in good health. CDR3s include the opening cysteine and the closing phenylalanine or tryptophan. Fields, in order: D gene, clone size, J gene, V gene, CDR3 protein, CDR3 DNA. The D gene is left open where the match is weak. Rows may omit the clone size; those that give it use once, few, many or a size class.

d_call: -
clone_size: few
j_call: TRBJ2-3
v_call: TRBV20-1
cdr3_aa: CSARVEQGWHRYAYF
cdr3_nt: TGCAGTGCTAGAGTAGAACAGGGTTGGCACAGATACGCGTATTTT

d_call: -
clone_size: -
j_call: TRBJ2-7
v_call: TRBV5-1
cdr3_aa: CASSFLASRAKDEQYF
cdr3_nt: TGCGCCAGCAGCTTCCTCGCGAGCAGGGCAAAGGACGAGCAGTACTTC

d_call: TRBD1
clone_size: -
j_call: TRBJ2-5
v_call: TRBV2
cdr3_aa: CASTEDRGRAETQYF
cdr3_nt: TGTGCCAGCACCGAGGACAGGGGGCGAGCAGAGACCCAGTACTTC

d_call: -
clone_size: few
j_call: TRBJ2-5
v_call: TRBV9
cdr3_aa: CASSPSVTQETQYF
cdr3_nt: TGTGCCAGCAGCCCCTCAGTAACCCAAGAGACCCAGTACTTC

d_call: -
clone_size: -
j_call: TRBJ1-2
v_call: TRBV20-1
cdr3_aa: CSAKESGGGYGYTF
cdr3_nt: TGCAGTGCTAAGGAGTCCGGGGGCGGCTATGGCTACACCTTC

d_call: TRBD2
clone_size: -
j_call: TRBJ2-3
v_call: TRBV6-1
cdr3_aa: CATTLAGVSYAYF
cdr3_nt: TGTGCCACGACTTTGGCGGGGGTTTCATACGCGTATTTT

d_call: -
clone_size: -
j_call: TRBJ2-5
v_call: TRBV25-1
cdr3_aa: CASSEFLAETQYF
cdr3_nt: TGTGCCAGCAGTGAATTCCTAGCAGAGACCCAGTACTTC

d_call: -
clone_size: -
j_call: TRBJ1-4
v_call: TRBV4-1
cdr3_aa: CASSQSQQSNEKLFF
cdr3_nt: TGCGCCAGCAGCCAAAGCCAGCAATCTAATGAAAAACTGTTTTTT

d_call: TRBD1
clone_size: -
j_call: TRBJ2-7
v_call: TRBV3-1
cdr3_aa: CASSPGSGQLYEQYF
cdr3_nt: TGTGCCAGCAGCCCAGGCTCGGGACAGCTCTACGAGCAGTACTTC

d_call: TRBD2
clone_size: few
j_call: TRBJ2-5
v_call: TRBV7-2
cdr3_aa: CASSIGGKAETQYF
cdr3_nt: TGTGCCAGCAGCATCGGGGGGAAAGCAGAGACCCAGTACTTC

d_call: -
clone_size: -
j_call: TRBJ2-6
v_call: TRBV2
cdr3_aa: CASRTQGSGANVLTF
cdr3_nt: TGTGCCAGCAGAACTCAGGGTTCAGGGGCCAACGTCCTGACTTTC

d_call: -
clone_size: -
j_call: TRBJ2-3
v_call: TRBV6-5
cdr3_aa: CASSYSLGPDTQYF
cdr3_nt: TGTGCCAGCAGTTACTCCCTAGGCCCAGATACGCAGTATTTT

d_call: TRBD1
clone_size: few
j_call: TRBJ2-6
v_call: TRBV3-1
cdr3_aa: CASSQRDRGRANVLTF
cdr3_nt: TGTGCCAGCAGCCAAAGGGACAGGGGGAGGGCCAACGTCCTGACTTTC

d_call: TRBD2
clone_size: -
j_call: TRBJ2-1
v_call: TRBV2
cdr3_aa: CASTVPGLGAYNEQFF
cdr3_nt: TGTGCCAGTACAGTCCCGGGACTAGGCGCCTACAATGAGCAGTTCTTC

d_call: TRBD2
clone_size: -
j_call: TRBJ2-7
v_call: TRBV4-1
cdr3_aa: CASSQDSGTSGRVIHEQYF
cdr3_nt: TGCGCCAGCAGCCAGGACTCCGGGACTAGCGGGAGGGTTATCCACGAGCAGTACTTC

d_call: TRBD2
clone_size: few
j_call: TRBJ2-1
v_call: TRBV7-8
cdr3_aa: CASSTRVTSGRKQFF
cdr3_nt: TGTGCCAGCAGCACACGAGTGACTAGCGGGAGAAAGCAGTTCTTC

d_call: TRBD1
clone_size: few
j_call: TRBJ2-1
v_call: TRBV24-1
cdr3_aa: CATSDAGTGGRDEQFF
cdr3_nt: TGTGCCACCAGTGATGCCGGGACAGGGGGCCGGGATGAGCAGTTCTTC

d_call: TRBD1
clone_size: -
j_call: TRBJ1-2
v_call: TRBV2
cdr3_aa: CASRLSPGQLPGYTF
cdr3_nt: TGTGCCAGCAGACTATCCCCGGGACAGCTCCCGGGCTACACCTTC

d_call: -
clone_size: -
j_call: TRBJ1-1
v_call: TRBV3-1
cdr3_aa: CASSQEGGNTEAFF
cdr3_nt: TGTGCCAGCAGCCAAGAGGGGGGGAACACTGAAGCTTTCTTT

d_call: TRBD1
clone_size: -
j_call: TRBJ1-4
v_call: TRBV3-1
cdr3_aa: CASSQRTGGGNEKLFF
cdr3_nt: TGTGCCAGCAGCCAAAGGACAGGGGGCGGGAATGAAAAACTGTTTTTT

d_call: -
clone_size: -
j_call: TRBJ1-1
v_call: TRBV29-1
cdr3_aa: CSVERRIQNTEAFF
cdr3_nt: TGCAGCGTTGAGCGGCGAATACAGAACACTGAAGCTTTCTTT

d_call: -
clone_size: -
j_call: TRBJ2-3
v_call: TRBV29-1
cdr3_aa: CSGEPGVGTDTQYF
cdr3_nt: TGCAGCGGGGAACCGGGGGTGGGCACAGATACGCAGTATTTT

d_call: -
clone_size: -
j_call: TRBJ2-7
v_call: TRBV11-2
cdr3_aa: CASSFVRGYEQYF
cdr3_nt: TGTGCCAGCAGCTTCGTGCGAGGTTACGAGCAGTACTTC

d_call: TRBD1
clone_size: -
j_call: TRBJ2-7
v_call: TRBV10-3
cdr3_aa: CAISEDRGGYEQYF
cdr3_nt: TGTGCCATCAGTGAGGACAGGGGGGGCTACGAGCAGTACTTC

d_call: TRBD1
clone_size: -
j_call: TRBJ1-3
v_call: TRBV5-1
cdr3_aa: CASSSTGDAGNTIYF
cdr3_nt: TGCGCCAGCAGCTCCACAGGGGATGCGGGAAACACCATATATTTT

d_call: -
clone_size: few
j_call: TRBJ2-7
v_call: TRBV29-1
cdr3_aa: CSVEGSGTYEQYF
cdr3_nt: TGCAGCGTTGAAGGGTCAGGTACCTACGAGCAGTACTTC

d_call: -
clone_size: -
j_call: TRBJ1-1
v_call: TRBV29-1
cdr3_aa: CSAVGHGNTEAFF
cdr3_nt: TGCAGCGCCGTGGGACACGGGAACACTGAAGCTTTCTTT

d_call: -
clone_size: few
j_call: TRBJ2-7
v_call: TRBV4-2
cdr3_aa: CASSQVSSGQYEQYF
cdr3_nt: TGTGCCAGCAGCCAAGTAAGTAGCGGCCAATACGAGCAGTACTTC

d_call: TRBD2
clone_size: -
j_call: TRBJ2-7
v_call: TRBV5-1
cdr3_aa: CASTWDYSYEQYF
cdr3_nt: TGCGCCAGCACCTGGGACTACTCCTACGAGCAGTACTTC

d_call: -
clone_size: few
j_call: TRBJ1-2
v_call: TRBV5-5
cdr3_aa: CASSLAEGVDGYTF
cdr3_nt: TGTGCCAGCAGCTTGGCCGAGGGGGTGGATGGCTACACCTTC

d_call: -
clone_size: -
j_call: TRBJ2-3
v_call: TRBV11-2
cdr3_aa: CASSTLAERRYAYF
cdr3_nt: TGTGCCAGCAGCACCCTCGCAGAGAGAAGATACGCGTATTTT

d_call: -
clone_size: once
j_call: TRBJ2-7
v_call: TRBV20-1
cdr3_aa: CSARRAGGGDEQYF
cdr3_nt: TGCAGTGCTAGGCGGGCTGGGGGAGGCGACGAGCAGTACTTC

d_call: -
clone_size: -
j_call: TRBJ1-2
v_call: TRBV29-1
cdr3_aa: CSVDPGNSYGYTF
cdr3_nt: TGCAGCGTTGATCCAGGGAACAGCTATGGCTACACCTTC

d_call: TRBD1
clone_size: -
j_call: TRBJ1-4
v_call: TRBV7-9
cdr3_aa: CASSPMGQGIYNEKLFF
cdr3_nt: TGTGCCAGCAGCCCAATGGGACAGGGGATCTATAATGAAAAACTGTTTTTT

d_call: -
clone_size: -
j_call: TRBJ2-5
v_call: TRBV20-1
cdr3_aa: CSAPRDYEETQYF
cdr3_nt: TGCAGTGCCCCAAGGGATTATGAAGAGACCCAGTACTTC

d_call: -
clone_size: -
j_call: TRBJ2-5
v_call: TRBV9
cdr3_aa: CASSVEQEARFGTQYF
cdr3_nt: TGTGCCAGCAGCGTAGAGCAGGAGGCCAGGTTTGGGACCCAGTACTTC

d_call: TRBD1
clone_size: -
j_call: TRBJ1-5
v_call: TRBV13
cdr3_aa: CASSRTGGSSQPQHF
cdr3_nt: TGTGCCAGCAGCCGGACAGGGGGAAGCAGTCAGCCCCAGCATTTT

d_call: -
clone_size: -
j_call: TRBJ2-3
v_call: TRBV7-3
cdr3_aa: CASSPGASQGTDTQYF
cdr3_nt: TGTGCCAGCAGCCCAGGGGCTAGCCAGGGCACAGATACGCAGTATTTT

d_call: -
clone_size: -
j_call: TRBJ2-3
v_call: TRBV6-1
cdr3_aa: CASRRDSQSSTDTQYF
cdr3_nt: TGTGCCAGCAGGCGGGACAGCCAATCTAGCACAGATACGCAGTATTTT

d_call: -
clone_size: once
j_call: TRBJ2-7
v_call: TRBV6-1
cdr3_aa: CASSQQIGTLGSYEQYF
cdr3_nt: TGTGCCAGCAGCCAACAAATCGGGACTTTAGGCTCCTACGAGCAGTACTTC

d_call: -
clone_size: -
j_call: TRBJ1-1
v_call: TRBV28
cdr3_aa: CASTYPQNTEAFF
cdr3_nt: TGTGCCAGCACCTACCCCCAGAACACTGAAGCTTTCTTT

d_call: -
clone_size: -
j_call: TRBJ1-2
v_call: TRBV20-1
cdr3_aa: CSARTENYGYTF
cdr3_nt: TGCAGTGCTCGGACAGAGAACTATGGCTACACCTTC

d_call: TRBD1
clone_size: -
j_call: TRBJ2-1
v_call: TRBV24-1
cdr3_aa: CATRQGLNNEQFF
cdr3_nt: TGTGCCACCAGACAGGGGTTGAACAATGAGCAGTTCTTC

d_call: -
clone_size: -
j_call: TRBJ2-1
v_call: TRBV5-1
cdr3_aa: CASSLGEHNEQFF
cdr3_nt: TGCGCCAGCAGCTTAGGGGAACACAATGAGCAGTTCTTC

d_call: TRBD2
clone_size: -
j_call: TRBJ2-2
v_call: TRBV27
cdr3_aa: CASSWKGGPFGELFF
cdr3_nt: TGTGCCAGCAGTTGGAAGGGAGGGCCCTTCGGGGAGCTGTTTTTT

d_call: -
clone_size: -
j_call: TRBJ2-4
v_call: TRBV12-3/TRBV12-4
cdr3_aa: CASSSSGDQRDIQYF
cdr3_nt: TGTGCCAGCAGTTCCTCCGGGGACCAGCGGGACATTCAGTACTTC